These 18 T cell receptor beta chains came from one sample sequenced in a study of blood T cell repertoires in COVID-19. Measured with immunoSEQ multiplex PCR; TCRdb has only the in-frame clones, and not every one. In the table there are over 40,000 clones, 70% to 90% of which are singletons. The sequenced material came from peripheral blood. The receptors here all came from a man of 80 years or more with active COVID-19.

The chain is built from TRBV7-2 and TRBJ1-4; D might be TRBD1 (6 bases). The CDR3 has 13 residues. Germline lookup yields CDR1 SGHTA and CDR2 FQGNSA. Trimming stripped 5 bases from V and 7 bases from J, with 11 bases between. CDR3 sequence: CASSGGPGEKLFF. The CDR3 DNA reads TGTGCCAGCAGCGGGGGCCCGGGTGAAAAACTGTTTTTT.

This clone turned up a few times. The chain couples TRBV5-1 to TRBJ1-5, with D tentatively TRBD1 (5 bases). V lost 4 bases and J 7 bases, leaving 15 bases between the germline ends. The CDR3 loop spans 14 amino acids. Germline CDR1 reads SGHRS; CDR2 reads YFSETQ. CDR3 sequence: CASSQGSGDQPQHF. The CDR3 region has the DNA TGCGCCAGCAGCCAGGGATCGGGCGACCAGCCCCAGCATTTT.

The CDR3 DNA reads as TGCGCCAGCAGTTCCTTTACTGAATTACCAGATACGCAGTATTTT. Amino acids: CASSSFTELPDTQYF. V is TRBV10-2 and J is TRBJ2-3; no reliable D call. Germline CDR1 and CDR2: WSHSY and SAAADI. Trimming left V 5 bases short and J 4 bases short, with 16 bases between. CDR3 size: 15 residues.

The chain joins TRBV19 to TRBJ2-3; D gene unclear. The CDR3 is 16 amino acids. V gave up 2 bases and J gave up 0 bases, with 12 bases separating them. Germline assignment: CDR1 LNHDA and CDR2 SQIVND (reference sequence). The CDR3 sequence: CASSILTKYSTDTQYF. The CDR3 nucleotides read TGTGCCAGTAGTATATTGACAAAATATAGCACAGATACGCAGTATTTT.

In DNA, the CDR3 is TGTGCCAGTAGTATCGGTCGGGGAGGGTGGATGAACACTGAAGCTTTCTTT. This codes for CASSIGRGGWMNTEAFF. The chain links TRBV19 to TRBJ1-1; D not certain. CDR1 LNHDA and CDR2 SQIVND come from the germline V gene (reference sequence). V gave up 3 bases and J gave up 0 bases, with 17 bases separating them. The CDR3 has 17 residues.

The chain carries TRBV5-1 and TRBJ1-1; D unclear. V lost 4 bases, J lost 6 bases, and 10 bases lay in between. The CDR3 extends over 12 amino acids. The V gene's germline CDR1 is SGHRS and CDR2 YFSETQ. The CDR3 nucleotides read TGCGCCAGCAGCGGATCCGGGGCTGAAGCTTTCTTT. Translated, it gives CASSGSGAEAFF. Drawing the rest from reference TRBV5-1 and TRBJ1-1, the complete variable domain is KAGVTQTPRYLIKTRGQQVTLSCSPISGHRSVSWYQQTPGQGLQFLFEYFSETQRNKGNFPGRFSGRQFSNSRSEMNVSTLELGDSALYLCASSGSGAEAFFGQGTRLTVV.

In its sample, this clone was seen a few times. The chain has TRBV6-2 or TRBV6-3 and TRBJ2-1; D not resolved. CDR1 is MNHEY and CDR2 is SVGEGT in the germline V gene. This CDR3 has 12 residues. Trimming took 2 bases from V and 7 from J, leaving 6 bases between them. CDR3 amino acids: CASSYVRNEQFF. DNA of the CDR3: TGTGCCAGCAGTTACGTGAGGAATGAGCAGTTCTTC.

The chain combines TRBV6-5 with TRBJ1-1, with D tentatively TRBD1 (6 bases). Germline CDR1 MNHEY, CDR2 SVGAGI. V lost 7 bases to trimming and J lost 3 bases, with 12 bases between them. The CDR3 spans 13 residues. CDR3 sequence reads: CASINRAHTEAFF. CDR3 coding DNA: TGTGCCAGCATTAACAGGGCTCACACTGAAGCTTTCTTT.

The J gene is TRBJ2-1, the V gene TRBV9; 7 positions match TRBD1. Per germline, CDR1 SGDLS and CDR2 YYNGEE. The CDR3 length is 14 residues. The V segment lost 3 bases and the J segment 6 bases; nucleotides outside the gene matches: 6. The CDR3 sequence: CASSGGDSSNEQFF. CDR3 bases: TGTGCCAGCAGCGGTGGGGACAGTAGCAATGAGCAGTTCTTC.

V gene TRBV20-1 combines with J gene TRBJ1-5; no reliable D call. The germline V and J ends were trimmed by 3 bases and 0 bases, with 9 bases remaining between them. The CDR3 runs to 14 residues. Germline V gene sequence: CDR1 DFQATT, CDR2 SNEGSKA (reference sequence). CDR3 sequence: CSASDAYSNQPQHF. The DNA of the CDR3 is TGCAGTGCTAGTGACGCGTATAGCAATCAGCCCCAGCATTTT.

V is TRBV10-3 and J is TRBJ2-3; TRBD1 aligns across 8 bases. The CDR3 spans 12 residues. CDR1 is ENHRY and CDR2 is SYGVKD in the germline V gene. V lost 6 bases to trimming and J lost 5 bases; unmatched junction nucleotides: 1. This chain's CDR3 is CAIRDREDTQYF. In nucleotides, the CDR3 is TGTGCCATCAGGGACAGGGAAGATACGCAGTATTTT.

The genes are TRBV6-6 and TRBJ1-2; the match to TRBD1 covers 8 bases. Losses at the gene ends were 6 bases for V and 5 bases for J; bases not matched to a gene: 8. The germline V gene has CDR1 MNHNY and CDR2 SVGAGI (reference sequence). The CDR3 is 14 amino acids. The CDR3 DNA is TGTGCCAGCAGAATGACAGGGGAGTTTTATGGCTACACCTTC. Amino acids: CASRMTGEFYGYTF.

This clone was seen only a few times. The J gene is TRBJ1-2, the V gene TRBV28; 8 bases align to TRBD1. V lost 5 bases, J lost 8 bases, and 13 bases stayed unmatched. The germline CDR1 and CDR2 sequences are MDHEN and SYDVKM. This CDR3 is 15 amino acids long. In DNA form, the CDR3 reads TGTGCCAGCAGTACCCCGGGACAGGCCTTTGAAGGCTACACCTTC. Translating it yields CASSTPGQAFEGYTF.

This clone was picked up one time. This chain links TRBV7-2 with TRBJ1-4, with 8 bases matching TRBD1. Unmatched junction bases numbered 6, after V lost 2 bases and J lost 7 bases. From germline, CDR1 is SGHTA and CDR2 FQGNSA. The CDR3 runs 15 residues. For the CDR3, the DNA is TGTGCCAGCAGCTTATCCCAGGGGGCGCCTGAAAAACTGTTTTTT. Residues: CASSLSQGAPEKLFF.

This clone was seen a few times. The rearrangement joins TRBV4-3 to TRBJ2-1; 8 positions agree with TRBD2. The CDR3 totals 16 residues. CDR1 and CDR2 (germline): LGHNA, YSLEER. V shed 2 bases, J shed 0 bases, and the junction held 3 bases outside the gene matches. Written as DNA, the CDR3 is TGCGCCAGCAGCCAATCGGGAGGGAGCTCCTACAATGAGCAGTTCTTC. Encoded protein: CASSQSGGSSYNEQFF.

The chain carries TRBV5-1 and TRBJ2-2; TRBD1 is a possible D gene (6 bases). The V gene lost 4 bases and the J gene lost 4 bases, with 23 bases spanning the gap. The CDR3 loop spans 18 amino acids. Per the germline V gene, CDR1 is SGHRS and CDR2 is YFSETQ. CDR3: CASSVATGPLQGTGELFF. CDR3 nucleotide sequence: TGCGCCAGCAGCGTGGCAACAGGGCCACTCCAGGGCACCGGGGAGCTGTTTTTT.

This chain's CDR3 is CASSPEPGQVGSREQFF. In DNA, the CDR3 is TGTGCCAGCAGCCCCGAACCAGGGCAGGTCGGGAGTCGTGAGCAGTTCTTC. This rearrangement joins TRBV7-2 to TRBJ2-1, with D possibly matching TRBD2 (6 bases). Germline V gene lookup returns CDR1 SGHTA and CDR2 FQGNSA. The CDR3 extends over 17 amino acids. Trimming left V 5 bases short and J 9 bases short, with 26 bases between.

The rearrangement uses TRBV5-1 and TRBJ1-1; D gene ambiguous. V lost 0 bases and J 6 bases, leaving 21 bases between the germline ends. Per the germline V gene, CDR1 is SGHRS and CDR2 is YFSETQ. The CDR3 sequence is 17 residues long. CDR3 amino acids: CASSLAGIRATSPEAFF. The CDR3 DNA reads TGCGCCAGCAGCTTGGCCGGGATTAGGGCAACTTCACCTGAAGCTTTCTTT.